The following is a T cell receptor beta chain sequence with its context. Its target is not known. In the library, individual cDNA molecules carried attached unique molecular identifiers. Each CDR3 protein gets one entry after TCRdb re-called the 5' RACE reads with MiXCR. This sample has fewer than 120,000 distinct CDR3 sequences, with around 13% found just once. These data are taken from a study of early T cells in non-severe SARS-CoV-2 infection. Study information: Sequencing targeted bulk RNA from unsorted whole blood, leaving chains unpaired. The study's findings and limits: There was a bias toward anti-spike CD8 responses in VDJdb matching, which missed private and CD4 specificities.

The CDR3 is 13 amino acids. Trimming took 5 bases from V and 7 from J, leaving 14 bases between them. Germline CDR1 SGHVS, CDR2 FQNEAQ. The TCR originated in an adult who was a healthcare worker with PCR-confirmed SARS-CoV-2 infection or an uninfected control (not recorded which). The specimen was whole blood, collected at baseline. The V gene is TRBV7-8, the J gene TRBJ1-2; D gene ambiguous. The DNA for the CDR3 is TGTGCCAGCAGCCCCTTAATTCTGAGTGGCTACACCTTC. Translated: CASSPLILSGYTF.